This TCR beta chain was identified during a study of T-cell reconstitution after alpha-beta-depleted transplantation in children. Whole-study findings and limits: Hyperexpanded clones declined; after one year, newly produced T cells mostly supplied diversity. About two months after transplant, alpha-beta T cells reportedly came from several hundred expanded graft clones.

TCRbeta library preparation incorporated unique molecular identifiers. Each CDR3 protein gets one entry after TCRdb re-called the PCR reads with MiXCR. This sample carries 550,000 to 600,000 distinct CDR3 sequences, more than 20% of them seen once, and the ten largest clones take 12% to 15%. This clonotype came up a few times. As yet, its antigen is unknown. The TCR comes from a boy in the first two years of life who had a stem cell transplant for acute myeloid leukemia, so the T cells may come from the graft donor. Source: PBMCs, mostly from graft donor cells, taken 360 days after TCRalphabeta/CD19-depleted stem cell transplant.

CDR3: CASSTGTPGPTDTQYF. The CDR3 DNA reads TGTGCCAGCAGTACCGGGACCCCGGGTCCCACAGATACGCAGTATTTT. The chain employs TRBV12-3 or TRBV12-4 and TRBJ2-3, with D perhaps matching TRBD1 or TRBD2 (5 bases each). The CDR3 extends over 16 amino acids. The V end was cut by 5 bases, the J end by 2 bases, with 17 bases between.